Below are 2 T cell receptor beta chains sequenced from a single sample in a study of cytomegalovirus exposure and HLA in healthy donors. Amplification used 60 Vbeta primers and 13 Jbeta primers. Clones were read by immunoSEQ multiplex PCR, and TCRdb kept only the in-frame ones, dropping some. This sample carries about 130,000 clones, about three quarters of them seen once, and the ten largest clones take 0.9% to 1.2%. Input material: PBMCs. These receptors were collected from a woman younger than 45 in good health and CMV-seronegative.

The chain links TRBV19 to TRBJ2-6; the D gene is possibly TRBD1 (6 bases). V lost 6 bases, J lost 4 bases, and 10 bases lay in between. The CDR3 runs 14 residues. Germline CDR1 LNHDA, CDR2 SQIVND (reference sequence). CDR3 in amino acids: CASRTGSGANVLTF. DNA of the CDR3: TGTGCCAGTAGAACAGGGTCCGGGGCCAACGTCCTGACTTTC.

The chain employs TRBV5-1 and TRBJ1-2, with D unresolved. V was pared by 5 bases and J by 6 bases, with 14 bases between. The CDR3 length is 13 residues. Germline CDR1 reads SGHRS; CDR2 reads YFSETQ. In nucleotides, the CDR3 is TGCGCCAGCAGTCCTCAGGTGGTGGATGGCTACACCTTC. Amino acid sequence: CASSPQVVDGYTF.